The rows below give T cell receptor beta chains drawn from one sample of a study of identical twins. From the 5' RACE reads, TCRdb called clonotypes with MiXCR, one entry per CDR3 protein. This sample has more than 650,000 distinct CDR3 sequences, with around 6% found just once. The sequenced sample consisted of naive T cells sorted from blood. These receptors originate from a man aged 18 to 29 in good health. The CDR3 runs from the conserved cysteine through the conserved F or W. D genes are given only for firm matches. Clone sizes are given selectively: once, few, many, or a class where the clone is expanded.

TRBJ2-3 | few | TRBD2 | TRBV30 | CAWTPLAGERDTQYF | TGTGCCTGGACTCCACTAGCGGGGGAGCGGGATACGCAGTATTTT
TRBJ1-5 | - | - | TRBV3-1 | CASSLNYFQPQHF | TGTGCCAGCAGCCTAAATTACTTCCAGCCCCAGCATTTT
TRBJ1-3 | few | - | TRBV20-1 | CSASRGLAGNTIYF | TGCAGTGCTAGTCGGGGGCTAGCTGGAAACACCATATATTTT
TRBJ2-5 | many | TRBD1 | TRBV6-5 | CASSSPPRTGDETQYF | TGTGCCAGCAGTTCTCCGCCACGGACAGGGGATGAGACCCAGTACTTC
TRBJ1-1 | few | - | TRBV29-1 | CSLSRGNTEAFF | TGCAGCCTATCGCGGGGGAACACTGAAGCTTTCTTT
TRBJ2-1 | many | TRBD2 | TRBV5-1 | CASSLRGLAGGSYNEQFF | TGCGCCAGCAGCTTACGGGGACTAGCGGGAGGTTCCTACAATGAGCAGTTCTTC
TRBJ2-4 | many | - | TRBV12-3/TRBV12-4 | CASSSGDTLVAKNIQYF | TGTGCCAGCAGTTCCGGGGACACCTTAGTGGCCAAAAACATTCAGTACTTC
TRBJ1-2 | - | - | TRBV7-2 | CASSLALGVGETSYGYTF | TGTGCCAGCAGCTTAGCACTGGGGGTAGGAGAAACCTCGTATGGCTACACCTTC
TRBJ2-3 | many | - | TRBV28 | CASSSILGDSTDTQYF | TGTGCCAGCAGTTCGATTCTCGGGGATAGTACAGATACGCAGTATTTT
TRBJ2-6 | - | TRBD2 | TRBV11-2 | CASSLGLSGMQTGANVLTF | TGTGCCAGCAGCTTAGGCCTTAGCGGGATGCAGACTGGGGCCAACGTCCTGACTTTC
TRBJ2-1 | many | - | TRBV20-1 | CSVSARVGYEQFF | TGCAGTGTATCTGCCAGGGTTGGGTATGAGCAGTTCTTC
TRBJ2-7 | many | - | TRBV20-1 | CSANREREQYF | TGCAGTGCAAACAGGGAGCGCGAGCAGTACTTC
TRBJ2-7 | few | - | TRBV14 | CASSQGLGTSEQYF | TGTGCCAGCAGCCAGGGCCTTGGGACCTCCGAGCAGTACTTC
TRBJ1-1 | - | - | TRBV25-1 | CASSEYRTLIPTEAFF | TGTGCCAGCAGTGAATATCGTACGTTGATACCAACTGAAGCTTTCTTT
TRBJ2-1 | many | TRBD2 | TRBV5-6 | CASSFRTSRNSYNEQFF | TGTGCCAGCAGCTTCAGGACTAGCAGAAACTCCTACAATGAGCAGTTCTTC
TRBJ2-7 | many | TRBD1 | TRBV12-3/TRBV12-4 | CASRRPGQGAYEQYF | TGTGCCAGCAGGCGACCGGGACAGGGCGCCTACGAGCAGTACTTC
TRBJ1-1 | many | - | TRBV20-1 | CSARGMNTEAFF | TGCAGTGCTAGGGGGATGAACACTGAAGCTTTCTTT
TRBJ2-3 | few | - | TRBV25-1 | CASSELYGRDTQYF | TGTGCCAGCAGTGAATTATATGGGCGAGATACGCAGTATTTT
TRBJ2-1 | many | TRBD2 | TRBV7-9 | CASILAGGNHEQFF | TGTGCCAGCATCCTAGCGGGAGGGAACCATGAGCAGTTCTTC
TRBJ1-1 | few | TRBD1 | TRBV18 | CASSPQTGQNTEAFF | TGTGCCAGCTCGCCCCAGACAGGGCAGAACACTGAAGCTTTCTTT
TRBJ1-6 | many | - | TRBV12-3/TRBV12-4 | CASSFDSPLHF | TGTGCCAGCAGTTTTGATTCACCCCTCCACTTT
TRBJ2-1 | many | TRBD2 | TRBV10-3 | CAIGGAGGPRNEQFF | TGTGCCATCGGGGGAGCGGGAGGGCCGCGCAATGAGCAGTTCTTC
TRBJ2-1 | many | TRBD1 | TRBV10-3 | CAISGTGGMYNEQFF | TGTGCCATCAGTGGGACAGGGGGAATGTACAATGAGCAGTTCTTC
TRBJ2-5 | few | - | TRBV7-2 | CASSSDALRETQYF | TGTGCCAGCAGCTCGGACGCTCTCAGAGAGACCCAGTACTTC
TRBJ2-3 | many | TRBD2 | TRBV20-1 | CSARGTSGRGDTQYF | TGCAGTGCCCGAGGGACTAGCGGGAGGGGAGATACGCAGTATTTT
TRBJ2-6 | many | - | TRBV4-2 | CASSHGPGNSGANVLTF | TGTGCCAGCAGCCATGGCCCGGGCAACTCTGGGGCCAACGTCCTGACTTTC
TRBJ1-6 | many | - | TRBV12-3/TRBV12-4 | CASSFVQNGSPLHF | TGTGCCAGCAGTTTCGTACAGAATGGTTCACCCCTCCACTTT
TRBJ2-5 | few | - | TRBV5-1 | CASSSDSFRETQYF | TGCGCCAGCAGCTCCGACTCGTTTAGGGAGACCCAGTACTTC
TRBJ2-5 | many | - | TRBV12-3/TRBV12-4 | CASSLAVSGTQYF | TGTGCCAGCAGTTTAGCGGTTTCGGGGACCCAGTACTTC
TRBJ1-5 | many | - | TRBV6-2/TRBV6-3 | CASSQRDYQPQHF | TGTGCCAGCAGTCAAAGGGATTATCAGCCCCAGCATTTT
TRBJ2-3 | many | TRBD2 | TRBV20-1 | CSARDELAGQPDTQYF | TGCAGTGCTAGAGATGAGCTAGCGGGCCAACCGGATACGCAGTATTTT
TRBJ2-7 | few | - | TRBV7-6 | CASSPNPLANYEQYF | TGTGCCAGCAGCCCGAACCCGCTAGCGAACTACGAGCAGTACTTC
TRBJ2-3 | - | - | TRBV2 | CASRPAVGPDTQYF | TGTGCCAGCAGGCCCGCCGTGGGGCCAGATACGCAGTATTTT
TRBJ2-5 | few | - | TRBV7-7 | CASSLAGEGKTQYF | TGTGCCAGCAGCTTAGCGGGGGAAGGGAAGACCCAGTACTTC
TRBJ2-1 | many | - | TRBV24-1 | CATSVGWNEQFF | TGTGCCACCAGTGTCGGGTGGAATGAGCAGTTCTTC
TRBJ2-7 | many | - | TRBV6-2/TRBV6-3 | CASSNGRGGAYEQYF | TGTGCCAGCAGTAATGGCAGAGGGGGTGCCTACGAGCAGTACTTC
TRBJ1-6 | many | TRBD1 | TRBV20-1 | CSASFTGEGGSPLHF | TGCAGTGCTAGTTTCACAGGGGAGGGTGGTTCACCCCTCCACTTT
TRBJ2-7 | few | TRBD1 | TRBV28 | CASSSIMDRVEQYF | TGTGCCAGCAGTTCAATAATGGACAGGGTGGAGCAGTACTTC
TRBJ2-7 | few | TRBD2 | TRBV20-1 | CSARVVGGRGYEQYF | TGCAGTGCTAGAGTTGTGGGCGGGAGGGGATACGAGCAGTACTTC
TRBJ1-2 | - | - | TRBV5-1 | CASRLMGGGYTF | TGCGCCAGCAGGCTGATGGGAGGTGGCTACACCTTC
TRBJ2-2 | many | - | TRBV7-9 | CASSLVIGVTGELFF | TGTGCCAGCAGCTTAGTTATAGGGGTCACCGGGGAGCTGTTTTTT
TRBJ2-4 | few | TRBD2 | TRBV5-1 | CASSSELAGKNIQYF | TGCGCCAGCAGCTCCGAGCTAGCGGGCAAAAACATTCAGTACTTC
TRBJ2-3 | many | - | TRBV28 | CASSSSGPGTDTQYF | TGTGCCAGCAGTTCCTCGGGTCCAGGAACAGATACGCAGTATTTT
TRBJ1-3 | many | - | TRBV29-1 | CSALPGTSGNTIYF | TGCAGCGCCCTCCCCGGGACATCTGGAAACACCATATATTTT
TRBJ2-1 | - | - | TRBV5-1 | CASSSPLDNEQFF | TGCGCCAGCAGCTCCCCTCTTGACAATGAGCAGTTCTTC
TRBJ1-5 | - | - | TRBV7-8 | CASSHQRTLSNQPQHF | TGTGCCAGCAGCCATCAACGGACCCTTAGCAATCAGCCCCAGCATTTT
TRBJ2-7 | many | - | TRBV27 | CASSPRGRYEQYF | TGTGCCAGCAGTCCCCGGGGGCGTTACGAGCAGTACTTC
TRBJ2-3 | few | TRBD1 | TRBV6-5 | CASSWGQRTDTQYF | TGTGCCAGCAGTTGGGGACAGAGGACAGATACGCAGTATTTT
TRBJ1-1 | many | - | TRBV27 | CASGNGLNTEAFF | TGTGCCAGTGGGAATGGGTTGAACACTGAAGCTTTCTTT
TRBJ2-1 | few | TRBD1 | TRBV6-1 | CASSPHGTGYGVF | TGTGCCAGCAGTCCCCATGGGACAGGGTATGGGGTCTTC
TRBJ2-7 | many | TRBD2 | TRBV6-2/TRBV6-3 | CASSHTGTSGSYEQYF | TGTGCCAGCAGTCATACCGGGACTAGCGGGAGCTACGAGCAGTACTTC
TRBJ2-5 | - | - | TRBV5-1 | CASSLSGTEQETQYF | TGCGCCAGCAGCCTTTCAGGGACGGAGCAAGAGACCCAGTACTTC
TRBJ2-1 | many | TRBD2 | TRBV4-2 | CASSQSAGGHEQFF | TGTGCCAGCAGCCAATCAGCGGGAGGCCATGAGCAGTTCTTC
TRBJ2-1 | many | TRBD2 | TRBV12-3/TRBV12-4 | CASSLALAGSYNEQFF | TGTGCCAGCAGTTTAGCGCTAGCGGGATCCTACAATGAGCAGTTCTTC
TRBJ2-2 | - | - | TRBV2 | CASSEGELFF | TGTGCCAGCAGTGAAGGGGAGCTGTTTTTT